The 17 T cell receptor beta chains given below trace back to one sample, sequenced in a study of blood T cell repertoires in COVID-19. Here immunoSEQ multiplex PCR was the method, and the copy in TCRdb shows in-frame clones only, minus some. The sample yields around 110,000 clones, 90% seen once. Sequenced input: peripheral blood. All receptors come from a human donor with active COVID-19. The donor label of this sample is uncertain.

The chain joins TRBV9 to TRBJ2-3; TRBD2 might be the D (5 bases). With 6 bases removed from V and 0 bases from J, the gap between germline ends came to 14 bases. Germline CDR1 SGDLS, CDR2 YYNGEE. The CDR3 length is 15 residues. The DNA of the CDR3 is TGTGCCAGCACCTCTAGCAGACTTAGCACAGATACGCAGTATTTT. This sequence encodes CASTSSRLSTDTQYF.

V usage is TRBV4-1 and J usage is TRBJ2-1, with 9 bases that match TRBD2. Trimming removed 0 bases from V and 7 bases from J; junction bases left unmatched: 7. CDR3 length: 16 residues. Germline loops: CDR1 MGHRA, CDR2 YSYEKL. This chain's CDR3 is CASSQDLSGGLNEQFF. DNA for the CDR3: TGCGCCAGCAGCCAAGATCTCAGCGGGGGGTTGAATGAGCAGTTCTTC.

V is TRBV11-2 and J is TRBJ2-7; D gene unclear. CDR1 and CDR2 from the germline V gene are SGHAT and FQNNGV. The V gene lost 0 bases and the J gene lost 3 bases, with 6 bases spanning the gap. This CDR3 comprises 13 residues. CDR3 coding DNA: TGTGCCAGCAGCTTAGACCCCCTCTACGAGCAGTACTTC. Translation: CASSLDPLYEQYF. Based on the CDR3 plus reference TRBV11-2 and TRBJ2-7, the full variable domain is EAGVAQSPRYKIIEKRQSVAFWCNPISGHATLYWYQQILGQGPKLLIQFQNNGVVDDSQLPKDRFSAERLKGVDSTLKIQPAKLEDSAVYLCASSLDPLYEQYFGPGTRLTVT.

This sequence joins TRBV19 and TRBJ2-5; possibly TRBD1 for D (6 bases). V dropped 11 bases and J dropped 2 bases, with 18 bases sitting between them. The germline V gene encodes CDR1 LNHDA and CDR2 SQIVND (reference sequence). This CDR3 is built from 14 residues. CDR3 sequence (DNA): TGTGCCCACCCGGGACATCCGCCTCAAGAGACCCAGTACTTC. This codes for CAHPGHPPQETQYF.

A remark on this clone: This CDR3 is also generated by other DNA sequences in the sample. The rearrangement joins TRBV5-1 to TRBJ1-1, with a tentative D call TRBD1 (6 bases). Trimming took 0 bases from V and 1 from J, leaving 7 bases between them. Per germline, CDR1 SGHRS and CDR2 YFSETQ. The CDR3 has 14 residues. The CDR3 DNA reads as TGCGCCAGCAGCTTGGCGACAGGGAACACTGAAGCTTTCTTT. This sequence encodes CASSLATGNTEAFF.

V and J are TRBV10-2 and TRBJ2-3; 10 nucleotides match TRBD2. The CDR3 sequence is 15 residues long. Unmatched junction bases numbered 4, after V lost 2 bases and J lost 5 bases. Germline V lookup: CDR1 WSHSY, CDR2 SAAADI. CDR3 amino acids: CASSESGGGLDTQYF. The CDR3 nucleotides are TGCGCCAGCAGTGAGAGCGGGGGGGGCCTAGATACGCAGTATTTT.

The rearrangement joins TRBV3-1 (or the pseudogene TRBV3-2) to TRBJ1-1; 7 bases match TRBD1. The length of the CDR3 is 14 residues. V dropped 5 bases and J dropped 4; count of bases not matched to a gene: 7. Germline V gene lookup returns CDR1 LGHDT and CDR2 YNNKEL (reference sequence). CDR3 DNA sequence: TGTGCCAGCAGCAAAACCGACAGGGTCACTGAAGCTTTCTTT. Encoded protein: CASSKTDRVTEAFF.

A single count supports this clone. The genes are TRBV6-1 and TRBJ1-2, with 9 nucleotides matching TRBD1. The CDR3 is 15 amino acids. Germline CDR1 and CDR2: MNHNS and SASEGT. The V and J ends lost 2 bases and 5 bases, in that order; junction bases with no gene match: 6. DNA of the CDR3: TGTGCCAGCAGTGAACGGACAGGGGAGCTTTATGGCTACACCTTC. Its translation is CASSERTGELYGYTF.

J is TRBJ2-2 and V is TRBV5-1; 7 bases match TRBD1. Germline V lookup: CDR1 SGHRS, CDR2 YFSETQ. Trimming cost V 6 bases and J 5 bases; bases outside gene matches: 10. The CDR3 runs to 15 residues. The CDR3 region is CASNPGTAGTGELFF. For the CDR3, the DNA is TGCGCCAGCAACCCAGGGACAGCCGGGACCGGGGAGCTGTTTTTT.

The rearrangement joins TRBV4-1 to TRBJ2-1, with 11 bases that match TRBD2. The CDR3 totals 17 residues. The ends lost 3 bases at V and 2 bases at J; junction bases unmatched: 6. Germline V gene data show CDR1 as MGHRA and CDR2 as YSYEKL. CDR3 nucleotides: TGCGCCAGCAGCCAGTTACTAGCGGGGGCCCCCTACAATGAGCAGTTCTTC. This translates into CASSQLLAGAPYNEQFF.

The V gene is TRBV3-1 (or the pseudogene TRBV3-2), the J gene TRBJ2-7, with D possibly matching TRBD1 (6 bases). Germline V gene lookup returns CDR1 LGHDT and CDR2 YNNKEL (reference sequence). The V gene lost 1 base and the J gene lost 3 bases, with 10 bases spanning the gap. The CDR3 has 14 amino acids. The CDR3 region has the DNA TGTGCCAGCAGCCAAGTAACAGGGCTCTACGAGCAGTACTTC. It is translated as CASSQVTGLYEQYF.

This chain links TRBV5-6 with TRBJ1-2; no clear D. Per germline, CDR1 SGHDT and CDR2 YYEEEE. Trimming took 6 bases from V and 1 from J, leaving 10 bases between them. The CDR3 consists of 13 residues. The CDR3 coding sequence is TGTGCCAGCACGCGGGATGTTAACTATGGCTACACCTTC. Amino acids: CASTRDVNYGYTF.

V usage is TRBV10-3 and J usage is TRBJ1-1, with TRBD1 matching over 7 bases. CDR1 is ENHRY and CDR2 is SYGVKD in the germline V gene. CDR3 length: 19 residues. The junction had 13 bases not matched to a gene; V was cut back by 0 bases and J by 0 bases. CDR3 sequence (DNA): TGTGCCATCAGTGAGTCGAAGACAGGGCAGATTTACCTGAACACTGAAGCTTTCTTT. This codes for CAISESKTGQIYLNTEAFF.

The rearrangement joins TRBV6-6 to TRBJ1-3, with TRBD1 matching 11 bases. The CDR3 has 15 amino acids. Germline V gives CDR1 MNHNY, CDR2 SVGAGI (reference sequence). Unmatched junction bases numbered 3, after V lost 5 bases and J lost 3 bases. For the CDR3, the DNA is TGTGCCAGCAGTAAGGACAGGGGGCTTGGAAACACCATATATTTT. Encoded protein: CASSKDRGLGNTIYF.

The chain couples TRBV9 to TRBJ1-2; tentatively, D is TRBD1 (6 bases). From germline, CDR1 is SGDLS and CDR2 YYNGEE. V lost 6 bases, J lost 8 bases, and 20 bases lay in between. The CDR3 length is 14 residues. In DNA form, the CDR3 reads TGTGCCAGCAACCCGATCACAGGGCTCGGAGGCTACACCTTC. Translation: CASNPITGLGGYTF.

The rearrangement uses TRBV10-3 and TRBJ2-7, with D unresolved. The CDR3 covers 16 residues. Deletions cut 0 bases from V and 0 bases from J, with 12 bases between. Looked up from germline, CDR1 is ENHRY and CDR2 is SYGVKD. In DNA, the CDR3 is TGTGCCATCAGTGAGTCGGATCAGGCCAGCTCCTACGAGCAGTACTTC. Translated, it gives CAISESDQASSYEQYF.

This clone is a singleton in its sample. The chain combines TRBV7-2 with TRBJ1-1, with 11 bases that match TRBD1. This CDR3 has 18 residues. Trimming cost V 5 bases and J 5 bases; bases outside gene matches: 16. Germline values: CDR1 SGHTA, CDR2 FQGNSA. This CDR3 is CASSLRPGQGAVGTEAFF. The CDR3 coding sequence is TGTGCCAGCAGCCTCCGACCCGGACAGGGGGCAGTGGGGACTGAAGCTTTCTTT.